The present TCR beta chain was sequenced within a study of blood T cell repertoires in COVID-19. Study-wide context: Donors in the United States, Italy and Spain gave samples during acute or convalescent COVID-19. In each case, the material was cDNA or gDNA derived from T cells, B-cell-depleted T cells, or PBMCs.

Methods used by the authors: Using reference gene primer amplification, nucleated cell counts were estimated. The data were produced by immunoSEQ multiplex PCR, yet TCRdb's version contains in-frame clones alone and is incomplete. The DNA gave D and trimming, while V, J and clone size come from that table. The sample carries around 250,000 clones, 65% to 85% recorded once. The CDR3 runs to 14 residues. The trim removed 9 bases at V and 5 bases at J, leaving 11 bases unmatched. The V gene's germline CDR1 is LNHDA and CDR2 SQIVND (reference sequence). The clonotype originates from a woman aged 40 to 55 who had recovered from COVID-19. The specimen was peripheral blood. This sequence joins TRBV19 and TRBJ2-3; 7 bases match TRBD1. The CDR3: CASDVTGAGDTQYF. The CDR3 DNA sequence: TGTGCCAGCGATGTTACAGGGGCTGGAGATACGCAGTATTTT.